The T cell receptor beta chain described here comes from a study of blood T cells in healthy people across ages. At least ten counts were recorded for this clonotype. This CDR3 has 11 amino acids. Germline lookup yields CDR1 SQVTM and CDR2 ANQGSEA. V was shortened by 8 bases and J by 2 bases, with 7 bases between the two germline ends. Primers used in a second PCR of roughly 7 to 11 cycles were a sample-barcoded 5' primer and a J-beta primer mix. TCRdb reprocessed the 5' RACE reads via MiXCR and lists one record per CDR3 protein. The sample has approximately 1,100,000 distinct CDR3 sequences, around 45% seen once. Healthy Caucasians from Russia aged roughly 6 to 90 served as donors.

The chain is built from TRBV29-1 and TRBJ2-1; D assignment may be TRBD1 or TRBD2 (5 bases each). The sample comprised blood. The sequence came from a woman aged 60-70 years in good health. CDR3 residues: CSWDAYNEQFF. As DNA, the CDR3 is TGCAGCTGGGACGCCTACAATGAGCAGTTCTTC.